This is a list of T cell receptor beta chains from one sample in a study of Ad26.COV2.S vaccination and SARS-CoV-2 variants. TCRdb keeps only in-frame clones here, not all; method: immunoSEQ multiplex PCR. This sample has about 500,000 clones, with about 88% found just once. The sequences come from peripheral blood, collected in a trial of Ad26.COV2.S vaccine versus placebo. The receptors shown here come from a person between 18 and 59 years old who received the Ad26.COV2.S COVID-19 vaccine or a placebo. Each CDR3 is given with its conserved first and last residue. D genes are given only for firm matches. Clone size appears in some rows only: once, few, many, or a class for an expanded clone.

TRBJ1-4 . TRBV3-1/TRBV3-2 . CASSQDRGDREKLFF TGTGCCAGCAGCCAAGATCGGGGGGATCGTGAAAAACTGTTTTTT
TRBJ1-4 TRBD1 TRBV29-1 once CSVSRDRGGGEKLFF TGCAGCGTCTCCCGGGACAGGGGCGGGGGTGAAAAACTGTTTTTT
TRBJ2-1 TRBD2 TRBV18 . CASSPIAGGAYNEQFF TGTGCCAGCTCACCGATAGCGGGAGGAGCCTACAATGAGCAGTTCTTC
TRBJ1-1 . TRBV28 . CASSLYGQGMNTEAFF TGTGCCAGCAGTTTATACGGTCAGGGTATGAACACTGAAGCTTTCTTT
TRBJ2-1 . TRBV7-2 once CASSPSRGGAYNEQFF TGTGCCAGCAGCCCGAGTCGGGGCGGCGCCTACAATGAGCAGTTCTTC
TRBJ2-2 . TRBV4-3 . CASSQEPGRAGTGELFF TGCGCCAGCAGCCAAGAGCCCGGACGGGCGGGCACCGGGGAGCTGTTTTTT
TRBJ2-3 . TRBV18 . CASSPWTEDTQYF TGTGCCAGCTCACCTTGGACTGAAGATACGCAGTATTTT
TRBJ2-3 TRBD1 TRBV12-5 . CASGLGGRDRIVADTQYF TGTGCTAGTGGTTTGGGAGGAAGGGACAGGATAGTTGCAGATACGCAGTATTTT
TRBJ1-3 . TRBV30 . CAWNVEARNTIYF TGTGCCTGGAATGTGGAGGCTCGAAACACCATATATTTT
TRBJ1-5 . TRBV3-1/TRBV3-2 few CASSQNVRQPQHF TGTGCCAGCAGCCAAAACGTCAGGCAGCCCCAGCATTTT
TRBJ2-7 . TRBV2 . CASSDQGNEQYF TGTGCCAGCAGTGACCAGGGTAACGAGCAGTACTTC
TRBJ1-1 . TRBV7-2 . CASSLQPLNTEAFF TGTGCCAGCAGCTTACAACCGTTGAACACTGAAGCTTTCTTT
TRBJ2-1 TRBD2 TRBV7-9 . CASSLVGTRGRDEQFF TGTGCCAGCAGCTTAGTTGGGACTAGAGGTAGGGATGAGCAGTTCTTC
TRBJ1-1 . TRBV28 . CASSEPEAFF TGTGCCAGCAGTGAGCCAGAAGCTTTCTTT
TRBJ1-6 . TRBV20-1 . CSVSGPNSPLHF TGCAGTGTTAGTGGGCCTAATTCACCCCTCCACTTT
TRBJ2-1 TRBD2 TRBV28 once CASRVAGSYNEQFF TGTGCCAGCAGAGTAGCGGGATCCTACAATGAGCAGTTCTTC
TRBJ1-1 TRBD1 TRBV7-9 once CASSNDRDTEAFF TGTGCCAGCAGTAACGACAGGGACACTGAAGCTTTCTTT
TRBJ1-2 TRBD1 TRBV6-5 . CASSAGQGIGYTF TGTGCCAGCAGCGCGGGACAGGGTATCGGCTACACCTTC
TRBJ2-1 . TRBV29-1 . CSVVRREISYNEQFF TGCAGCGTTGTACGACGGGAGATTTCCTACAATGAGCAGTTCTTC
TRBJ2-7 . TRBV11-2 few CASSSGGRRGEQYF TGTGCCAGCAGCTCTGGGGGGAGACGGGGCGAGCAGTACTTC
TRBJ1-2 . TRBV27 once CASAGGPGPNYGYTF TGTGCCAGCGCGGGGGGGCCGGGACCTAACTATGGCTACACCTTC
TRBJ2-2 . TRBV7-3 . CASSLTPLTRDSRGTGELFF TGTGCCAGCAGCTTAACCCCTTTAACCCGGGACTCGAGAGGCACCGGGGAGCTGTTTTTT
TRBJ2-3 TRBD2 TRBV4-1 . CASSQSPSGGSTDTQYF TGCGCCAGCAGCCAATCTCCTAGCGGGGGTAGCACAGATACGCAGTATTTT
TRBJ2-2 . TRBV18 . CASSPRADTTNTGELFF TGTGCCAGCTCACCACGGGCGGACACCACGAACACCGGGGAGCTGTTTTTT
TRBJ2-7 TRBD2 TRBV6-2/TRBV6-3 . CASSRSSGEDEQYF TGTGCCAGCAGCCGATCTAGCGGGGAGGACGAGCAGTACTTC
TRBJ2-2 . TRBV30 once CAWEDSAYTGELFF TGTGCCTGGGAGGACTCCGCTTACACCGGGGAGCTGTTTTTT
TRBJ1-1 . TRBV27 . CASSLLLGGPEAFF TGTGCCAGCAGCTTATTACTGGGCGGACCTGAAGCTTTCTTT
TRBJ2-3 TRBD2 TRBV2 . CASTRSLAGRYTYF TGTGCCAGCACTCGCAGCCTAGCGGGACGGTACACGTATTTT
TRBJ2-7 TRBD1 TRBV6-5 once CASKEDRAPYEQYF TGTGCCAGCAAGGAGGACAGGGCCCCCTACGAGCAGTACTTC
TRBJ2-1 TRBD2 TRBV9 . CASSVGGLAEYNEQFF TGTGCCAGCAGCGTAGGGGGACTAGCGGAATACAATGAGCAGTTCTTC
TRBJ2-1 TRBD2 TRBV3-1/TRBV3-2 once CASSQSLAGVYNEQFF TGTGCCAGCAGCCAATCCCTAGCGGGAGTTTACAATGAGCAGTTCTTC
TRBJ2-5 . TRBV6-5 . CASRDMGETQYF TGTGCCAGCAGGGACATGGGGGAGACCCAGTACTTC
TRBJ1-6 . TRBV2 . CASSGVGAALHF TGTGCCAGCAGCGGAGTGGGGGCTGCCCTCCACTTT
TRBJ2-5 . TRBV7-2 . CASSAHRETQYF TGTGCCAGCAGCGCCCATAGGGAGACCCAGTACTTC
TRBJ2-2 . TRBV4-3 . CASSQDRVARGRVFGGELFF TGCGCCAGCAGCCAAGATCGCGTGGCCAGGGGTAGGGTTTTCGGCGGGGAGCTGTTTTTT
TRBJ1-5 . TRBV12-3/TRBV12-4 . CASKSTASEPQHF TGTGCCAGCAAATCGACGGCCTCGGAGCCCCAGCATTTT
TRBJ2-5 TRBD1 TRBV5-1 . CASSFSGTEETQYF TGCGCCAGCAGCTTTTCCGGGACAGAAGAGACCCAGTACTTC
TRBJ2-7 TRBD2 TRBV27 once CASSSTSGETYPYEQYF TGTGCCAGCAGTTCGACTAGCGGAGAGACCTATCCTTACGAGCAGTACTTC
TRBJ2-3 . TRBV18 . CASSQTGHLTDTQYF TGTGCCAGCTCACAAACGGGACACCTCACAGATACGCAGTATTTT
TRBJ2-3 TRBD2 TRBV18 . CASKHLAGPSTDTQYF TGTGCCAGTAAGCATCTAGCGGGACCTAGCACAGATACGCAGTATTTT
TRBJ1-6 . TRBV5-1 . CASSPGTLGGYNSPLHF TGCGCCAGCAGCCCGGGGACCCTGGGGGGATATAATTCACCCCTCCACTTT
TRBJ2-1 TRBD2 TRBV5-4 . CASSGGLAGVTYNEQFF TGTGCCAGCAGCGGGGGGCTAGCGGGGGTGACCTACAATGAGCAGTTCTTC
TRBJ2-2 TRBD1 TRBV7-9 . CASSPRTGGYTGELFF TGTGCCAGCAGCCCTCGGACAGGGGGCTACACCGGGGAGCTGTTTTTT
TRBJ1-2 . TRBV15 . CATSRDTGTVGYTF TGTGCCACCAGCAGAGATACAGGGACGGTTGGCTACACCTTC
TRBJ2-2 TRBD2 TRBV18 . CASSPGLADTVRFF TGTGCCAGCTCACCAGGACTAGCGGATACCGTCAGGTTTTTT
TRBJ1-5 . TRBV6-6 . CASRNAEIQHF TGTGCCAGCAGGAACGCGGAGATCCAGCATTTT